The next 31 T cell receptor beta chains were all read from a single sample in a study of cytomegalovirus exposure and HLA in healthy donors. Primers: 60 Vbeta forward and 13 Jbeta reverse. Method: immunoSEQ multiplex PCR; TCRdb's copy keeps in-frame clones and lacks some. The data contain 90,000 to 100,000 clones, roughly 80% of them singletons. Sequenced material: PBMCs. These receptors were collected from a middle-aged man in good health and CMV-seronegative.

This chain uses TRBV7-3 with TRBJ2-7; D not certain. The CDR3 contains 13 residues. V was clipped by 1 base and J by 2 bases, with 6 bases between them. Germline assignment: CDR1 SGHTA and CDR2 FQGTGA. CDR3 protein: CASSLNAAYEQYF. The CDR3 DNA sequence: TGTGCCAGCAGCTTAAATGCGGCCTACGAGCAGTACTTC.

The V call is TRBV5-4, the J call TRBJ2-5, with 7 positions matching TRBD2. Judging by the DNA end, TRBJ2-7 fits better; the J call may be wrong. The CDR3 covers 18 residues. Germline CDR1 SGHNT, CDR2 YYREEE (reference sequence). In DNA form, the CDR3 reads TGTGCCAGCAGCCTAACCGGACTAGTTGCGAGTAGCTCCTACGAGCAGTACTTC. It is translated as CASSLTGLVASSSYEQYF.

The rearrangement uses TRBV28 and TRBJ2-5; D is unresolved. Gene TRBJ2-7 matches the end of the DNA better, so the J call may be wrong. CDR3 size: 15 residues. Per germline, CDR1 MDHEN and CDR2 SYDVKM. DNA for the CDR3: TGTGCCAGCAGTGCTGTCCACCCGAGCTCCTACGAGCAGTACTTC. As protein: CASSAVHPSSYEQYF.

The DNA of the CDR3 is TGCGCCAGCAGCCGAGGTCCCGTCGGGGAGACCCAGTACTTC. This sequence encodes CASSRGPVGETQYF. V gene TRBV4-1 combines with J gene TRBJ2-5; D gene unclear. CDR1 and CDR2 from the germline V gene are MGHRA and YSYEKL. This CDR3 region has 14 residues. V lost 4 bases, J lost 5 bases, and 14 bases lay in between.

This clone has just one count. CDR3 amino acids: CASSAGTGATNEKLFF. As DNA, the CDR3 is TGTGCCAGCAGCGCGGGGACAGGTGCAACTAATGAAAAACTGTTTTTT. The chain carries TRBV9 and TRBJ1-4; 8 positions match TRBD1. Germline lookup yields CDR1 SGDLS and CDR2 YYNGEE. There are 16 residues in the CDR3. V lost 3 bases and J lost 0; bases outside the gene matches: 4.

CDR3 residues: CASSSPRGRVSNEQFF. The CDR3 DNA follows: TGTGCCAGCAGTTCCCCCCGCGGGAGGGTTAGCAATGAGCAGTTCTTC. V and J are TRBV28 and TRBJ2-1; 9 bases align to TRBD2. V dropped 4 bases and J dropped 6; count of bases not matched to a gene: 10. This CDR3 has 16 amino acids. Germline CDR1 is MDHEN and CDR2 is SYDVKM.

The chain recombines TRBV9 with TRBJ2-7, with D perhaps TRBD1 (6 bases). The CDR3 totals 14 residues. V gave up 0 bases and J gave up 6 bases, with 13 bases separating them. CDR1 and CDR2 (germline): SGDLS, YYNGEE. CDR3: CASSVVGGDGEQYF. The CDR3 bases are TGTGCCAGCAGCGTAGTAGGGGGAGACGGCGAGCAGTACTTC.

This chain uses TRBV4-1 with TRBJ2-1, with a possible D match to TRBD2 (5 bases). Trimming removed 6 bases from V and 7 bases from J, with 7 bases in between. The length of the CDR3 is 11 residues. CDR1 is MGHRA, CDR2 YSYEKL, per germline. CDR3 nucleotide sequence: TGCGCCAGCAGATGGAGGAATGAGCAGTTCTTC. Residues: CASRWRNEQFF.

This clone was picked up a small number of times. The chain has TRBV6-1 and TRBJ1-6, with TRBD1 matching 7 bases. Germline CDR1 is MNHNS and CDR2 is SASEGT. J gave up 10 bases and V 0 bases, and 6 bases lay outside the gene matches. The CDR3 runs to 15 residues. The CDR3 protein is CASSEAEGAGSPLHF. The CDR3 DNA is TGTGCCAGCAGTGAAGCTGAGGGGGCAGGATCACCCCTCCACTTT.

V usage is TRBV6-1 and J usage is TRBJ1-2, with 8 bases matching TRBD1. V was pared by 10 bases and J by 0 bases, with 7 bases of the junction left unmatched. The V gene's germline CDR1 is MNHNS and CDR2 SASEGT. The CDR3 spans 14 residues. CDR3: CATGTGPANYGYTF. The CDR3 bases are TGTGCCACCGGGACAGGCCCCGCTAACTATGGCTACACCTTC.

V gene TRBV5-6 combines with J gene TRBJ2-6, with D possibly matching TRBD2 (6 bases). The CDR3 runs 13 residues. V shed 3 bases and J shed 12 bases, with 13 bases lying between them. The germline V gene encodes CDR1 SGHDT and CDR2 YYEEEE. This CDR3 reads CASSSGTGVVLTF. CDR3 DNA sequence: TGTGCCAGCAGCTCCGGGACGGGGGTCGTCCTGACTTTC.

This CDR3 reads CSVPSGGYGTDTQYF. CDR3 nucleotides: TGCAGCGTTCCCTCAGGTGGATACGGCACAGATACGCAGTATTTT. The J gene is TRBJ2-3, the V gene TRBV29-1; D is ambiguous. CDR1 SQVTM and CDR2 ANQGSEA come from the germline V gene. This CDR3 has 15 amino acids. V dropped 5 bases and J dropped 1 base, with 16 bases sitting between them.

The rearrangement joins TRBV15 to TRBJ2-5; 8 bases agree with TRBD2. The V and J ends lost 5 bases and 5 bases, in that order; junction bases with no gene match: 13. The CDR3 extends over 16 amino acids. Germline lookup yields CDR1 LNHNV and CDR2 YYDKDF (reference sequence). CDR3 sequence reads: CATSPRASGSSETQYF. The CDR3 region has the DNA TGTGCCACCAGCCCTCGGGCTAGCGGGTCTTCGGAGACCCAGTACTTC.

V is TRBV18 and J is TRBJ1-1; D might be TRBD1 (5 bases). The CDR3 runs to 15 residues. The ends were cut back, 3 bases at V and 1 base at J, with 12 bases in the middle. Germline CDR1 is KGHSH and CDR2 is LQKENI. The CDR3 bases are TGTGCCAGCTCACCTCTTGCAGGGAAGAACACTGAAGCTTTCTTT. Its protein is CASSPLAGKNTEAFF.

The chain employs TRBV27 and TRBJ1-1; 8 positions agree with TRBD1. Per germline, CDR1 MNHEY and CDR2 SMNVEV (reference sequence). V trimming: 3 bases; J trimming: 4 bases; junction bases outside the gene matches: 7. CDR3 length: 15 amino acids. CDR3 sequence: CASSFRTGLATEAFF. The CDR3 coding sequence is TGTGCCAGCAGTTTCCGGACAGGGCTGGCCACTGAAGCTTTCTTT.

The chain recombines TRBV4-2 with TRBJ2-7; 9 nucleotides align to TRBD1. Germline V gives CDR1 LGHNA, CDR2 YNFKEQ. CDR3 length equals 17 residues. With V trimmed by 4 bases and J by 3 bases, 13 bases remained unmatched. CDR3 in amino acids: CASSPAPGTGYFYEQYF. DNA of the CDR3: TGTGCCAGCAGCCCAGCACCCGGGACAGGGTACTTCTACGAGCAGTACTTC.

The chain is built from TRBV6-1 and TRBJ1-2; tentative D call: TRBD1 (5 bases). Trimming left V 1 base short and J 4 bases short, with 10 bases between. The CDR3 extends over 14 amino acids. Germline V CDR1 and CDR2: MNHNS, SASEGT. CDR3 amino acids: CASSEVWTSYGYTF. CDR3 in DNA: TGTGCCAGCAGTGAAGTGTGGACAAGCTATGGCTACACCTTC.

The CDR3 DNA reads as TGTGCCAGCAGCCTCCCAACCAGGACCGGGGAGCTGTTTTTT. Its translation: CASSLPTRTGELFF. This chain joins TRBV5-4 and TRBJ2-2, with D unclear. Per germline, CDR1 SGHNT and CDR2 YYREEE (reference sequence). The V gene lost 4 bases and the J gene lost 5 bases, with 12 bases spanning the gap. The CDR3 runs 14 residues.

The chain has TRBV6-5 and TRBJ1-1; unclear D gene. The CDR3 contains 15 residues. V gave up 0 bases and J gave up 4 bases, with 12 bases separating them. CDR1 MNHEY and CDR2 SVGAGI come from the germline V gene. The CDR3 sequence is CASSYSTRGSTEAFF. The CDR3 bases are TGTGCCAGCAGTTACTCGACCCGGGGTAGCACTGAAGCTTTCTTT.

This chain uses TRBV28 with TRBJ2-2; 7 bases are a match to TRBD1. This CDR3 comprises 14 residues. V lost 6 bases, J lost 5 bases, and 6 bases stayed unmatched. The germline V gene encodes CDR1 MDHEN and CDR2 SYDVKM. CDR3 region: CASRRQGSTGELFF. The CDR3, as DNA: TGTGCCAGCAGACGACAGGGCTCTACCGGGGAGCTGTTTTTT.

V usage is TRBV7-9 and J usage is TRBJ2-7, with D possibly being TRBD2 (6 bases). CDR3 length equals 15 residues. Trimming took 4 bases from V and 3 from J, leaving 16 bases between them. CDR1 is SEHNR, CDR2 FQNEAQ, per germline (reference sequence). This CDR3 reads CASSSGIRGGYEQYF. CDR3 sequence (DNA): TGTGCCAGCAGCTCAGGGATCCGGGGAGGCTACGAGCAGTACTTC.

The genes are TRBV11-3 and TRBJ2-1; possible D gene TRBD1, 6 bases. The CDR3 has 16 amino acids. Trimming removed 2 bases from V and 0 bases from J, with 11 bases in between. Germline-derived CDR1 and CDR2 are SGHNT and YENEEA. CDR3 DNA: TGTGCCAGCAGCTTAAGGGGGACCCTCTCCTACAATGAGCAGTTCTTC. Protein product: CASSLRGTLSYNEQFF.

This chain joins TRBV27 and TRBJ2-7; a weak D match, TRBD1 (5 bases). CDR1 MNHEY and CDR2 SMNVEV come from the germline V gene (reference sequence). The CDR3 runs to 13 residues. Trimming took 3 bases from V and 6 from J, leaving 12 bases between them. In nucleotides, the CDR3 is TGTGCCAGCAGTTTCCGCAGGGCCTCCGAGCAGTACTTC. It translates to CASSFRRASEQYF.

With regard to this clone: A junction end diverges from the germline sequence, so it may reflect a read error. The sample carries other DNA sequences with the same CDR3. The chain joins TRBV18 to TRBJ1-2, with D unclear. The CDR3 has 11 amino acids. Germline V gene sequence: CDR1 KGHSH, CDR2 LQKENI. CDR3 protein: CASSPEDGYTF. Here the CDR3 DNA reads TGTGCCAGCTCACCGGAGGATGGCTACACCTTT.

The V call is TRBV7-2, the J call TRBJ2-3, with 9 nucleotides matching TRBD1. CDR1 and CDR2 (germline): SGHTA, FQGNSA. The junction had 7 bases not matched to a gene; V was cut back by 6 bases and J by 0 bases. The CDR3 spans 16 residues. The CDR3 nucleotides are TGTGCCAGCAGGCGTACAGGGGGCCCTAGCACAGATACGCAGTATTTT. It translates to CASRRTGGPSTDTQYF.

This clone was seen a few times. The chain carries TRBV19 and TRBJ2-3; 7 positions agree with TRBD2. With V trimmed by 6 bases and J by 1 base, 7 bases remained unmatched. Germline V gives CDR1 LNHDA, CDR2 SQIVND (reference sequence). This CDR3 has 15 residues. The CDR3 spells CASRTVAGGTDTQYF. The CDR3 DNA is TGTGCCAGTAGGACGGTGGCGGGGGGCACAGATACGCAGTATTTT.

This sequence joins TRBV10-1 and TRBJ2-5; TRBD2 aligns across 9 bases. The CDR3 extends over 14 amino acids. Germline CDR1 is WNHNN and CDR2 is SYGVQD (reference sequence). V trimming: 3 bases; J trimming: 5 bases; junction bases outside the gene matches: 4. The CDR3 loop is CASSDGGGAETQYF. Here the CDR3 DNA reads TGCGCCAGCAGTGACGGCGGGGGGGCTGAGACCCAGTACTTC.

The chain uses TRBV27 and TRBJ2-7, with a possible D match to TRBD2 (5 bases). Trimming took off 7 bases at V and 1 base at J, with 17 bases between the two ends. Germline V gene sequence: CDR1 MNHEY, CDR2 SMNVEV (reference sequence). The CDR3 totals 15 residues. The CDR3 DNA reads TGTGCCAGCAAAACCAGAGGGAGTTTGTCCTACGAGCAGTACTTC. Translation: CASKTRGSLSYEQYF.

The V call is TRBV29-1, the J call TRBJ2-3, with 9 positions matching TRBD1. From germline, CDR1 is SQVTM and CDR2 ANQGSEA. Germline trimming cut 2 bases from V and 6 bases from J; bases unmatched to any gene: 12. This CDR3 region has 16 residues. This chain's CDR3 is CSVEKIPGQGTDTQYF. CDR3 nucleotides: TGCAGCGTTGAAAAGATTCCGGGACAGGGTACGGATACGCAGTATTTT.

The V gene is TRBV6-6, the J gene TRBJ1-4, with D unclear. Per the germline V gene, CDR1 is MNHNY and CDR2 is SVGAGI (reference sequence). CDR3 length: 15 amino acids. The germline V and J ends were trimmed by 4 bases and 4 bases, with 13 bases remaining between them. CDR3 loop: CASSSPESGNEKLFF. As DNA, the CDR3 is TGTGCCAGCAGTTCCCCCGAATCGGGTAATGAAAAACTGTTTTTT.

This chain connects TRBV19 to TRBJ1-2, with D possibly matching TRBD1 (6 bases). V lost 6 bases and J lost 7, with 18 bases in between. Germline V lookup: CDR1 LNHDA, CDR2 SQIVND (reference sequence). The CDR3 totals 14 residues. CDR3 nucleotide sequence: TGTGCCAGTAGCCTGGGGGGGGCTGCAAGTGGCTACACCTTC. Translation: CASSLGGAASGYTF.